This TCR beta chain was retrieved from a study of monozygotic twins with inflammatory bowel disease. Concerning this clonotype itself: The antigen remains undetermined.

Across eight separate reactions for each sample, cDNA was made. UMIs containing a 6-nucleotide sample barcode were added via template switching. TCRdb reprocessed the 5' RACE reads and keeps a single row for each CDR3 protein, giving no DNA. The sample includes approximately 340,000 distinct CDR3 sequences. Germline V lookup: CDR1 WNHNN, CDR2 SYGVQD (reference sequence). This CDR3 is built from 15 residues. Findings and caveats of the study: None of the different T cell subtypes could be distinguished from one another. Those with IBD had lower TCRbeta diversity (inverse Simpson) than their healthy co-twins did.

The clonotype originates from a human donor with ulcerative colitis or Crohn's disease, or a healthy co-twin of an affected twin (not recorded which). Sequenced material: blood. The chain couples TRBV10-1 to TRBJ2-1; the D gene TCRdb calls, TRBD2, cannot be checked with no DNA. This CDR3 reads CASSESGVAYNEQFF.